These 21 T cell receptor beta chains came from one sample sequenced in a study of regulatory and conventional T cells in RAG deficiency. Blood CD4+ CD25-high CD127-low regulatory T cells supplied the genomic DNA template. The method was immunoSEQ multiplex PCR; TCRdb's version includes in-frame clones alone and lacks a portion of them. Of fewer than 20,000 clones in the sample, 87% were seen once. These data are also associated with another study on regulatory T cells. This second study says: The PCR used 52 TRBV and 13 TRBJ primers.

Sample: Tregs sorted from blood. These receptors all stem from a human donor in good health.

V gene TRBV13 combines with J gene TRBJ2-3, with 7 bases lining up with TRBD2. This CDR3 spans 15 amino acids. Per germline, CDR1 PRHDT and CDR2 FYEKMQ (reference sequence). The junction had 8 bases not matched to a gene; V was cut back by 4 bases and J by 4 bases. The CDR3 nucleotides are TGTGCCAGCAGCTCTCTACTAGCGTGGGCAGATACGCAGTATTTT. Its protein is CASSSLLAWADTQYF.

V gene TRBV6-1 combines with J gene TRBJ2-7, with a tentative D call TRBD2 (7 bases). The CDR3 spans 15 residues. The germline CDR1 and CDR2 sequences are MNHNS and SASEGT. The V end was cut by 2 bases, the J end by 4 bases, with 15 bases between. As DNA, the CDR3 is TGTGCCAGCAGTGAATCGGGGGGCGCGAGGTACGAGCAGTACTTC. This encodes CASSESGGARYEQYF.

This chain joins TRBV9 and TRBJ2-6, with unresolved D. The CDR3 loop spans 14 amino acids. CDR1 is SGDLS and CDR2 is YYNGEE in the germline V gene. Deletions cut 4 bases from V and 0 bases from J, with 5 bases between. CDR3 residues: CASSYSSGANVLTF. In DNA form, the CDR3 reads TGTGCCAGCAGCTACTCCTCTGGGGCCAACGTCCTGACTTTC.

This clone showed up just once. The rearrangement uses TRBV18 and TRBJ2-2; the D gene is possibly TRBD2 (6 bases). The CDR3 has 15 amino acids. Germline loops: CDR1 KGHSH, CDR2 LQKENI. Trimming removed 6 bases at V and 3 bases at J, with 14 bases between. CDR3 amino acids: CASSSGSSYTGELFF. CDR3 in DNA: TGTGCCAGCTCTTCCGGGAGCTCGTACACCGGGGAGCTGTTTTTT.

The CDR3 sequence is CASSGSGGEGEQYF. The CDR3 DNA follows: TGTGCCAGCAGTGGTAGTGGGGGTGAGGGCGAGCAGTACTTC. This rearrangement joins TRBV2 to TRBJ2-7; D may correspond to TRBD1 or TRBD2 (5 bases each). CDR1 is SNHLY, CDR2 FYNNEI, per germline. V lost 4 bases and J lost 6, with 16 bases in between. The CDR3 runs 14 residues.

This clone was seen a handful of times. J is TRBJ2-7 and V is TRBV15; D gene unclear. Germline CDR1 LNHNV, CDR2 YYDKDF (reference sequence). The V gene lost 5 bases and the J gene lost 10 bases, with 12 bases spanning the gap. CDR3 length: 11 amino acids. The CDR3: CATSAFSDQYF. The CDR3 region has the DNA TGTGCCACCAGCGCGTTTTCAGACCAGTACTTC.

This chain links TRBV28 with TRBJ1-5, with unresolved D. V lost 4 bases, J lost 7 bases, and 14 bases lay in between. The CDR3 covers 14 residues. CDR1 and CDR2 from the germline V gene are MDHEN and SYDVKM. CDR3 loop: CASSYKGIGQPQHF. CDR3 in DNA: TGTGCCAGCAGTTATAAGGGCATAGGGCAGCCCCAGCATTTT.

This chain uses TRBV9 with TRBJ1-5; TRBD1 matches at 8 bases. With 4 bases clipped from V and 7 bases from J, the junction kept 7 bases outside the gene matches. This CDR3 comprises 14 residues. The germline CDR1 and CDR2 sequences are SGDLS and YYNGEE. The DNA for the CDR3 is TGTGCCAGCAGCACACAGGGGGTCGGACAGCCCCAGCATTTT. This codes for CASSTQGVGQPQHF.

As regards this clone: The conserved phenylalanine or tryptophan is not found at the CDR3 terminus, so this likely reflects a read error. The chain couples TRBV30 to TRBJ1-1; no clear D. CDR1 and CDR2 (germline): GTSNPN, SVGIG (reference sequence). V was trimmed by 2 bases and J by 2 bases, leaving 3 bases between them. This CDR3 contains 11 residues. The CDR3 is CAWSLNTEAFL. CDR3 coding DNA: TGTGCCTGGAGTTTAAACACTGAAGCTTTCCTT.

This sequence joins TRBV5-4 and TRBJ2-7; D may be TRBD2 (6 bases). The CDR3 totals 15 residues. V shed 0 bases and J shed 0 bases, with 10 bases lying between them. CDR1 is SGHNT, CDR2 YYREEE, per germline (reference sequence). CDR3 in DNA: TGTGCCAGCAGCTTGGATGGGGGGAGCTCCTACGAGCAGTACTTC. Translation: CASSLDGGSSYEQYF.

The rearrangement uses TRBV7-2 and TRBJ2-7; possibly TRBD1 for D (6 bases). The length of the CDR3 is 15 residues. The V end lost 2 bases, the J end lost 5 bases, and 16 bases lay between the germline ends. Per the germline V gene, CDR1 is SGHTA and CDR2 is FQGNSA. The CDR3 region is CASSLRAGTRNEQYF. CDR3 bases: TGTGCCAGCAGCTTAAGGGCCGGGACACGTAACGAGCAGTACTTC. The full variable domain, in which reference TRBV7-2 and TRBJ2-7 provide the parts outside the CDR3, is GAGVSQSPSNKVTEKGKDVELRCDPISGHTALYWYRQSLGQGLEFLIYFQGNSAPDKSGLPSDRFSAERTGGSVSTLTIQRTQQEDSAVYLCASSLRAGTRNEQYFGPGTRLTVT.

This chain links TRBV11-2 with TRBJ2-7; tentatively, D is TRBD2 (6 bases). V lost 4 bases, J lost 2 bases, and 18 bases lay in between. There are 16 residues in the CDR3. Germline V gives CDR1 SGHAT, CDR2 FQNNGV. The DNA of the CDR3 is TGTGCCAGCAGCTCGTCGTTGATGGTAGCGGCCTACGAGCAGTACTTC. Translating it yields CASSSSLMVAAYEQYF.

The rearrangement links TRBV5-1 to TRBJ1-1; D gene unclear. The CDR3 covers 11 residues. Germline V gene data show CDR1 as SGHRS and CDR2 as YFSETQ. V was clipped by 0 bases and J by 8 bases, with 5 bases between them. CDR3 in DNA: TGCGCCAGCAGCTTGGAGGCCGAAGCTTTCTTT. Residues: CASSLEAEAFF.

The chain couples TRBV11-2 to TRBJ2-5; 11 nucleotides agree with TRBD1. V lost 6 bases, J lost 5 bases, and 11 bases stayed unmatched. Germline CDR1 is SGHAT and CDR2 is FQNNGV. This CDR3 spans 16 amino acids. The CDR3 nucleotides read TGTGCCAGCAGATCTATCCCGGGACAGGGGGTGGAGACCCAGTACTTC. The encoded protein is CASRSIPGQGVETQYF.

The chain joins TRBV18 to TRBJ2-1; 11 bases align to TRBD2. The CDR3 runs 16 residues. Germline trimming cut 3 bases from V and 8 bases from J; bases unmatched to any gene: 9. Looked up from germline, CDR1 is KGHSH and CDR2 is LQKENI. The DNA for the CDR3 is TGTGCCAGCTCACCTCAGCTAGCGGGAGGACGGGATGAGCAGTTCTTC. It translates to CASSPQLAGGRDEQFF.

The rearrangement joins TRBV2 to TRBJ2-5, with D hard to call. The CDR3 contains 12 residues. Germline CDR1 reads SNHLY; CDR2 reads FYNNEI. Trimming pared 1 base from V and 7 bases from J, leaving 7 bases between. CDR3 nucleotides: TGTGCCAGCAGTGAAGTAGCTGTGACCCAGTACTTC. Its translation is CASSEVAVTQYF.

CDR3 amino acids: CASSRDKGYPRNEKLFF. The CDR3 DNA sequence: TGTGCCAGCAGCAGGGACAAGGGCTACCCCAGGAATGAAAAACTGTTTTTT. This chain links TRBV5-6 with TRBJ1-4; tentatively, D is TRBD1 (6 bases). Trimming removed 4 bases at V and 5 bases at J, with 21 bases between. The CDR3 extends over 17 amino acids. Germline assignment: CDR1 SGHDT and CDR2 YYEEEE.

The chain links TRBV5-4 to TRBJ2-2, with D possibly being TRBD1 (5 bases). The CDR3 covers 14 residues. CDR1 SGHNT and CDR2 YYREEE come from the germline V gene (reference sequence). Trimming removed 4 bases from V and 6 bases from J, with 13 bases in between. The CDR3 coding sequence is TGTGCCAGCAGCGCATCAGGGCTGGCCGGGGAGCTGTTTTTT. Translating it yields CASSASGLAGELFF.

The chain uses TRBV6-1 and TRBJ1-5; possible D gene TRBD1, 5 bases. The CDR3 is 14 residues long. V lost 3 bases to trimming and J lost 5 bases, with 11 bases between them. Germline V lookup: CDR1 MNHNS, CDR2 SASEGT. As DNA, the CDR3 is TGTGCCAGCAGTGATCCAGGGAGGGATCAGCCCCAGCATTTT. It encodes CASSDPGRDQPQHF.

J is TRBJ1-1 and V is TRBV6-1; D call uncertain. The CDR3 runs 14 residues. CDR1 and CDR2 (germline): MNHNS, SASEGT. V was shortened by 8 bases and J by 4 bases, with 17 bases between the two germline ends. CDR3 nucleotide sequence: TGTGCCAGCTTTTGGCCGGACCGTGGCACTGAAGCTTTCTTT. Translated: CASFWPDRGTEAFF.

The chain recombines TRBV5-1 with TRBJ2-1; 8 nucleotides align to TRBD1. The germline V gene encodes CDR1 SGHRS and CDR2 YFSETQ. The trim removed 4 bases at V and 4 bases at J, leaving 7 bases unmatched. The CDR3 contains 15 residues. The CDR3 nucleotides are TGCGCCAGCAGCAATCAGGGGGCGACGTACAATGAGCAGTTCTTC. It yields the protein CASSNQGATYNEQFF.